The text below deals with one T cell receptor beta chain. The antigen is not known. The data originate from a study of identical twins. The study's findings and limits: For zero-insertion analyses, partial confounding could come from invariant MAIT and iNKT cells.

A universal primer site came from template switching; cDNA carried unique molecular identifiers. TCRdb re-called the 5' RACE reads through MiXCR, storing one row per CDR3 protein. Found here are 260,000 or so distinct CDR3 sequences, roughly 7.5% of them singletons; the top ten hold around 5%. This sample was shared with a second study, whose subject was yellow fever vaccine responses in identical twins.

The receptor was derived from a woman aged 18-30 years in good health. Sequencing used CD8+ T cells sorted from blood.

CDR3 loop: CATSPDRGGTGELFF. CDR3 DNA sequence: TGTGCCACCAGCCCGGACAGGGGGGGGACCGGGGAGCTGTTTTTT. The J gene is TRBJ2-2, the V gene TRBV15, with 10 bases aligning to TRBD1. After removal of 5 bases from V and 5 bases from J, the junction contained 5 bases not matched to a gene. CDR3 length: 15 amino acids. CDR1 LNHNV and CDR2 YYDKDF come from the germline V gene (reference sequence).